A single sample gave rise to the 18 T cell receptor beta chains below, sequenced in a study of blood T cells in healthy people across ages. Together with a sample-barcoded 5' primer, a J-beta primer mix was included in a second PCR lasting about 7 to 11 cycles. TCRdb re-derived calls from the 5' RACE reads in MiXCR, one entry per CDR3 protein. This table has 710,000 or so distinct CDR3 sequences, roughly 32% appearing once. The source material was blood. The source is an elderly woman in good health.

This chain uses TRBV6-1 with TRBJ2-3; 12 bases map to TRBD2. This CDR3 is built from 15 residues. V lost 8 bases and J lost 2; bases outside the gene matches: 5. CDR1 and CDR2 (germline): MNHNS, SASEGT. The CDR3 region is CASHLAGGTTDTQYF. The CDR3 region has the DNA TGTGCCAGCCACCTAGCGGGGGGGACCACAGATACGCAGTATTTT.

The CDR3, as DNA: TGTGCCAGCAGTTACGATACTCGAGCTTTCTTT. Its protein product is CASSYDTRAFF. The chain employs TRBV6-5 and TRBJ1-1; unclear D gene. The germline CDR1 and CDR2 sequences are MNHEY and SVGAGI. The V end was cut by 2 bases, the J end by 10 bases, with 8 bases between. CDR3 length equals 11 residues.

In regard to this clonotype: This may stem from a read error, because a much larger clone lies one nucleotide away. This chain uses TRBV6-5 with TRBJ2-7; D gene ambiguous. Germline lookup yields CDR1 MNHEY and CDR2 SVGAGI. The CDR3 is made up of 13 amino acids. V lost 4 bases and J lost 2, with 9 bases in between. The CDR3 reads CASSCSTAYEQYF. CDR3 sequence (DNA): TGTGCCAGCAGTTGCTCTACAGCCTACGAGCAGTACTTC.

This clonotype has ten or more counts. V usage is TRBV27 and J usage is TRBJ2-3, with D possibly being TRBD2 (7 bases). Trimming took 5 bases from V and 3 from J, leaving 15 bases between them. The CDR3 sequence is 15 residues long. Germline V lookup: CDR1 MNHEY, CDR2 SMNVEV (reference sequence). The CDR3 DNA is TGTGCCAGCAGTCTCCGGGCGGGGGCTACAGATACGCAGTATTTT. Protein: CASSLRAGATDTQYF.

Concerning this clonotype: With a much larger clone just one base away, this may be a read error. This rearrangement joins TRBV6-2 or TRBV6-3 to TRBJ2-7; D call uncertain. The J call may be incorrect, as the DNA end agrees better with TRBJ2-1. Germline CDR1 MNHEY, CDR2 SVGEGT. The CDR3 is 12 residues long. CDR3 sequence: CASSGSTYEQFF. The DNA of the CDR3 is TGTGCCAGCAGTGGGTCCACCTACGAGCAGTTCTTC.

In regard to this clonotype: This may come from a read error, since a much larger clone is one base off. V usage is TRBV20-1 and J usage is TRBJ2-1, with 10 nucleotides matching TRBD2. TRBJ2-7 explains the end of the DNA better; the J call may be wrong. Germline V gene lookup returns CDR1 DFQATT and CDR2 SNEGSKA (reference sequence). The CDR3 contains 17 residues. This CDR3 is CSARRLAGDFSPNEQYF. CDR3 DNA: TGCAGTGCTAGAAGGCTAGCGGGGGACTTTTCACCCAATGAGCAGTACTTC.

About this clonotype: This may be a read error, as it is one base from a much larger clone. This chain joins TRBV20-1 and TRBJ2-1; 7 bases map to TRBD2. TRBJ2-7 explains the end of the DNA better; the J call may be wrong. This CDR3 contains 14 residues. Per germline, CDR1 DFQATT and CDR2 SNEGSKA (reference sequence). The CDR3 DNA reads TGCAGTGCTACGTTAGCGGGCACCTACAATGAGCAGTACTTC. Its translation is CSATLAGTYNEQYF.

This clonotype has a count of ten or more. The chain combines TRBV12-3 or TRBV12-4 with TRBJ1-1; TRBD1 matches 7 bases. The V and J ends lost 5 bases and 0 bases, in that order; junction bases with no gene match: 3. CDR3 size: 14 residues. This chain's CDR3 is CASSQQGLNTEAFF. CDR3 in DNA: TGTGCCAGCAGTCAACAGGGGTTGAACACTGAAGCTTTCTTT.

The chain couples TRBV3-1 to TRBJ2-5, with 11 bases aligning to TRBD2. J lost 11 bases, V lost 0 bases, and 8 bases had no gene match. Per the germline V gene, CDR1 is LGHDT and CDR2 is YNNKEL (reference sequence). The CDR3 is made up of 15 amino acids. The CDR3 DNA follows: TGTGCCAGCAGCCAAGATGGACTAGCGGGCAATGAGCAGTACTTC. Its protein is CASSQDGLAGNEQYF.

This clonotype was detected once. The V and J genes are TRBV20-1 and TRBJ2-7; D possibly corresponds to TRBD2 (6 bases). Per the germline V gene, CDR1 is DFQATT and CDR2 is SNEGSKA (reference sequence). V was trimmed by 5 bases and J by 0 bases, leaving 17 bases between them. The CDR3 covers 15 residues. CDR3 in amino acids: CSAHPPQRASYEQYF. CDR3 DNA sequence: TGCAGTGCTCACCCCCCCCAGCGGGCCTCCTACGAGCAGTACTTC.

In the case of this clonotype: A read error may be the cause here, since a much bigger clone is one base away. The CDR3 DNA is TGTACCAGCAGTGAATATGGGGGGGATGAGCAGTTCTTC. It is translated as CTSSEYGGDEQFF. The V call is TRBV25-1, the J call TRBJ2-1; 7 bases map to TRBD2. Germline V gives CDR1 MGHDK, CDR2 SYGVNS. The CDR3 contains 13 residues.

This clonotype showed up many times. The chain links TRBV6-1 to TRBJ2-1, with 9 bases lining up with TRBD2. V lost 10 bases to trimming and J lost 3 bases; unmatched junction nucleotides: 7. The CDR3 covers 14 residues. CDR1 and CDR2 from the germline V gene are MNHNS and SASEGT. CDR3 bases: TGTGCCATCGCGGGGGGGCCATTCTACAATGAGCAGTTCTTC. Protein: CAIAGGPFYNEQFF.

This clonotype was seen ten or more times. CDR3 sequence (DNA): TGTGCCAGCAGCTGGACGAATGAAAAACTGTTTTTT. This translates into CASSWTNEKLFF. This chain connects TRBV7-2 to TRBJ1-4; D uncertain. Trimming took off 4 bases at V and 5 bases at J, with 5 bases between the two ends. The CDR3 has 12 amino acids. Germline V CDR1 and CDR2: SGHTA, FQGNSA. Full variable domain (missing parts from reference TRBV7-2 and TRBJ1-4): GAGVSQSPSNKVTEKGKDVELRCDPISGHTALYWYRQSLGQGLEFLIYFQGNSAPDKSGLPSDRFSAERTGGSVSTLTIQRTQQEDSAVYLCASSWTNEKLFFGSGTQLSVL.

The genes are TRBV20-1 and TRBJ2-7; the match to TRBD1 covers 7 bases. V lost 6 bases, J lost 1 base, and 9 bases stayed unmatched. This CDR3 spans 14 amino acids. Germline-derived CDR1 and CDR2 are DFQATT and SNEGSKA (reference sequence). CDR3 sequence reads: CSAFGTAYSYEQYF. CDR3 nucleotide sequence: TGCAGTGCCTTTGGGACAGCGTATTCCTACGAGCAGTACTTC.

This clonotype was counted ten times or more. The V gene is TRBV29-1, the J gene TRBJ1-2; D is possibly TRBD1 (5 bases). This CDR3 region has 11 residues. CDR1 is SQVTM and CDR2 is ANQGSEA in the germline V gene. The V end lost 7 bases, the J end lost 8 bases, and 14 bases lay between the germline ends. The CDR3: CSASGTLGYTF. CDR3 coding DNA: TGCAGCGCTTCAGGGACTCTCGGCTACACCTTC.

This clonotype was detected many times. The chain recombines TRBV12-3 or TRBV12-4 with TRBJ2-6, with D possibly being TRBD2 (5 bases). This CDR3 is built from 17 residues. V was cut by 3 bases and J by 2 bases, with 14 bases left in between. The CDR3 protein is CASSFPLGSPGANVLTF. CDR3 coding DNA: TGTGCCAGCAGTTTTCCCTTAGGGAGTCCTGGGGCCAACGTCCTGACTTTC.

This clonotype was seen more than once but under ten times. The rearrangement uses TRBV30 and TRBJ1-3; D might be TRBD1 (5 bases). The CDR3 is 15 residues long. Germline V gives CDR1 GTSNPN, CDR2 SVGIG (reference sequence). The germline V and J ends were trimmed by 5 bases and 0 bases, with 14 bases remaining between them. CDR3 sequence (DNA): TGTGCCTGGCAAAACCCTGGGACCTCTGGAAACACCATATATTTT. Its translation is CAWQNPGTSGNTIYF.

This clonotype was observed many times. The CDR3 loop reads CASSQGLGFGTDTQYF. DNA of the CDR3: TGCGCCAGCAGCCAAGGACTAGGCTTCGGCACAGATACGCAGTATTTT. The rearrangement links TRBV4-1 to TRBJ2-3, with D possibly being TRBD2 (6 bases). The V end lost 1 base, the J end lost 1 base, and 12 bases lay between the germline ends. Germline values: CDR1 MGHRA, CDR2 YSYEKL. The CDR3 covers 16 residues.